This is a list of T cell receptor beta chains from one sample in a study of cytomegalovirus exposure and HLA in healthy donors. Some clones are missing from TCRdb's copy, which holds only in-frame ones; the method was immunoSEQ multiplex PCR. The sample carries about 150,000 clones, approximately 80% recorded once. The specimen was PBMCs. The receptors were sampled from a young man in good health and CMV-seronegative. CDR3s include the opening cysteine and the closing phenylalanine or tryptophan. Each record gives: J gene, V gene, D gene, clone size, CDR3 protein, CDR3 DNA. A D gene is named only where the DNA matches it firmly. The size entry is marked missing in some rows and otherwise reads once, few, many or a size class.

TRBJ2-7 | TRBV15 | - | once | CATSRDVPAGEQYF | TGTGCCACCAGCAGAGATGTGCCGGCGGGCGAGCAGTACTTC
TRBJ1-6 | TRBV6-1 | TRBD1 | - | CASSEKDRGSGNSPLHF | TGTGCCAGCAGTGAAAAGGACAGGGGCTCCGGTAATTCACCCCTCCACTTT
TRBJ2-5 | TRBV10-2 | TRBD2 | once | CASGFLAGEETQYF | TGCGCCAGCGGGTTCTTAGCGGGGGAAGAGACCCAGTACTTC
TRBJ2-5 | TRBV4-1 | - | - | CASSQDPLKRQETQYF | TGCGCCAGCAGCCAAGATCCGCTCAAGAGACAAGAGACCCAGTACTTC
TRBJ1-1 | TRBV5-6 | TRBD1 | - | CASSLAGGRTTEAFF | TGTGCCAGCAGCTTGGCAGGGGGGAGGACCACTGAAGCTTTCTTT
TRBJ1-5 | TRBV28 | TRBD1 | few | CASRLTGDSNQPQHF | TGTGCCAGCAGGCTCACAGGGGATAGCAATCAGCCCCAGCATTTT
TRBJ1-5 | TRBV4-1 | - | once | CASSQDLGAGWLGNQPQHF | TGCGCCAGCAGCCAAGATTTGGGGGCAGGTTGGCTTGGCAATCAGCCCCAGCATTTT
TRBJ2-1 | TRBV5-4 | - | - | CASSLLVSNEQFF | TGTGCCAGCAGCTTATTGGTTAGCAATGAGCAGTTCTTC
TRBJ1-5 | TRBV28 | - | few | CASSLQGYQPQHF | TGTGCCAGCAGTCTACAGGGTTACCAGCCCCAGCATTTT
TRBJ2-7 | TRBV5-1 | - | - | CASRAIQGLSYEQYF | TGCGCCAGCAGGGCTATACAGGGTTTATCCTACGAGCAGTACTTC
TRBJ2-1 | TRBV14 | TRBD1 | - | CASSQWTGSYNEQFF | TGTGCCAGCAGCCAATGGACAGGCTCCTACAATGAGCAGTTCTTC
TRBJ2-5 | TRBV7-9 | - | - | CASSLARQHRTTQETQYF | TGTGCCAGCAGCTTAGCGAGGCAGCACAGGACGACCCAAGAGACCCAGTACTTC
TRBJ2-2 | TRBV5-1 | - | - | CASSLGQLTGELFF | TGCGCCAGCAGCTTGGGACAGTTAACCGGGGAGCTGTTTTTT
TRBJ1-3 | TRBV19 | - | - | CASSISGSGLLSGNTIYF | TGTGCCAGTAGTATATCGGGATCTGGACTGCTCTCTGGAAACACCATATATTTT
TRBJ2-7 | TRBV7-9 | - | - | CASSEGQIPYEQYF | TGTGCCAGCAGCGAAGGACAGATCCCCTACGAGCAGTACTTC
TRBJ2-1 | TRBV7-7 | TRBD2 | once | CASSLGSGRATYNEQFF | TGTGCTAGCAGCTTAGGAAGCGGGAGGGCAACCTACAATGAGCAGTTCTTC
TRBJ1-1 | TRBV7-3 | - | - | CASSLGFGGETEAFF | TGTGCCAGCAGCTTAGGGTTCGGGGGGGAGACTGAAGCTTTCTTT
TRBJ1-2 | TRBV15 | - | - | CATSSERNYGYTF | TGTGCCACCAGCAGCGAGAGAAACTATGGCTACACCTTC
TRBJ2-1 | TRBV4-1 | - | few | CASSQGALLDEQFF | TGCGCCAGCAGCCAAGGGGCTTTACTAGATGAGCAGTTCTTC
TRBJ1-1 | TRBV2 | TRBD1 | - | CASSPGQGKGEAFF | TGTGCCAGCAGTCCGGGACAGGGAAAGGGTGAAGCTTTCTTT
TRBJ2-2 | TRBV4-1 | - | - | CASSQFRDSYTGELFF | TGTGCCAGCAGCCAATTCCGGGACTCGTACACCGGGGAGCTGTTTTTT
TRBJ1-2 | TRBV29-1 | - | - | CSVEDGQGGGYTF | TGCAGCGTTGAAGATGGGCAGGGAGGGGGCTACACCTTC
TRBJ2-2 | TRBV6-5 | - | once | CASSYGGTGELFF | TGTGCCAGCAGTTACGGCGGAACCGGGGAGCTGTTTTTT
TRBJ2-1 | TRBV30 | TRBD1 | - | CAWTPPGQGKYNEQFF | TGTGCCTGGACCCCTCCGGGACAGGGGAAATACAATGAGCAGTTCTTC
TRBJ1-2 | TRBV10-2 | - | - | CAVHGGPKRYGYTF | TGCGCCGTACACGGGGGACCAAAACGCTATGGCTACACCTTC
TRBJ2-5 | TRBV7-9 | TRBD1 | - | CASSHRGRRNLQETQYF | TGTGCCAGCAGCCACAGGGGCCGAAGGAACCTACAAGAGACCCAGTACTTC
TRBJ1-2 | TRBV27 | TRBD1 | - | CASSPSGGGRGYTF | TGTGCCAGCAGTCCCTCGGGAGGGGGCAGAGGCTACACCTTC
TRBJ1-3 | TRBV4-1 | - | - | CASSQRTKRVLSGNTIYF | TGCGCCAGCAGCCAACGAACAAAGCGGGTCCTCTCTGGAAACACCATATATTTT
TRBJ2-7 | TRBV27 | TRBD2 | - | CASSSGLAGVLEQYF | TGTGCCAGCAGTTCGGGACTAGCGGGAGTCTTGGAGCAGTACTTC
TRBJ1-2 | TRBV5-8 | - | - | CASAPSRGSGYTF | TGTGCCAGCGCACCGTCTAGGGGAAGTGGCTACACCTTC
TRBJ1-1 | TRBV7-6 | TRBD1 | - | CASSHGQGGTEAFF | TGTGCCAGCAGCCACGGACAGGGAGGCACTGAAGCTTTCTTT
TRBJ2-2 | TRBV6-6 | - | - | CASSYPTGRVTGELFF | TGTGCCAGCAGTTACCCCACAGGGAGGGTCACCGGGGAGCTGTTTTTT
TRBJ1-2 | TRBV19 | - | once | CASTTGGNYGYTF | TGTGCCAGTACCACGGGGGGTAACTATGGCTACACCTTC
TRBJ2-7 | TRBV6-5 | - | - | CASSTRRGRVDEQYF | TGTGCCAGCAGTACCAGGAGGGGCAGGGTGGACGAGCAGTACTTC
TRBJ2-7 | TRBV14 | - | - | CASSPHRGTGWAGPYEQYF | TGTGCCAGCAGTCCCCACAGGGGCACCGGCTGGGCGGGACCCTACGAGCAGTACTTC
TRBJ2-7 | TRBV7-9 | - | - | CASSFPGGQKYEQYF | TGTGCCAGCAGCTTTCCCGGGGGACAGAAATACGAGCAGTACTTC
TRBJ2-1 | TRBV11-3 | - | - | CASSLDIDNEQFF | TGTGCCAGCAGCTTAGACATTGACAATGAGCAGTTCTTC
TRBJ2-2 | TRBV30 | - | - | CASGHFGTGELFF | TGTGCCTCAGGGCATTTTGGGACCGGGGAGCTGTTTTTT
TRBJ2-2 | TRBV7-9 | - | - | CSSSLGLTGELFF | TGTTCCAGCAGCTTGGGGCTTACCGGGGAGCTGTTTTTT
TRBJ2-7 | TRBV14 | - | - | CASSQGGLTYF | TGTGCCAGCAGCCAAGGAGGACTAACGTACTTC
TRBJ2-1 | TRBV7-3 | - | - | CASKSSLASNEQFF | TGTGCCAGCAAGAGCAGTCTAGCGTCTAATGAGCAGTTCTTC
TRBJ2-7 | TRBV30 | - | - | CAWTPNRVSREQYF | TGTGCCTGGACCCCGAACAGGGTGTCTCGCGAGCAGTACTTC
TRBJ2-5 | TRBV25-1 | TRBD1 | - | CASSAGQGHMETQYF | TGTGCCAGCAGCGCCGGACAGGGGCACATGGAGACCCAGTACTTC
TRBJ2-1 | TRBV29-1 | - | - | CSAPGVNEQFF | TGCAGCGCGCCCGGTGTAAATGAGCAGTTCTTC
TRBJ1-1 | TRBV25-1 | - | - | CASSEAGRTEAFF | TGTGCCAGCAGTGAAGCGGGGCGGACTGAAGCTTTCTTT
TRBJ2-7 | TRBV11-2 | - | - | CASSWLKGRRYEQYF | TGTGCCAGCAGCTGGCTAAAGGGGCGCAGGTACGAGCAGTACTTC
TRBJ2-1 | TRBV9 | TRBD1 | - | CASSVDGTDYNEQFF | TGTGCCAGCAGCGTAGACGGGACAGATTACAATGAGCAGTTCTTC
TRBJ2-3 | TRBV5-4 | - | once | CASSQGGSSTDTQYF | TGTGCCAGCAGCCAGGGGGGTTCTAGCACAGATACGCAGTATTTT
TRBJ2-1 | TRBV4-1 | - | - | CASSLSSYNEQFF | TGCGCCAGCAGCCTGAGCTCCTACAATGAGCAGTTCTTC
TRBJ2-2 | TRBV27 | - | - | CASLERRGAGELFF | TGTGCCAGCTTGGAGCGGAGGGGCGCCGGGGAGCTGTTTTTT